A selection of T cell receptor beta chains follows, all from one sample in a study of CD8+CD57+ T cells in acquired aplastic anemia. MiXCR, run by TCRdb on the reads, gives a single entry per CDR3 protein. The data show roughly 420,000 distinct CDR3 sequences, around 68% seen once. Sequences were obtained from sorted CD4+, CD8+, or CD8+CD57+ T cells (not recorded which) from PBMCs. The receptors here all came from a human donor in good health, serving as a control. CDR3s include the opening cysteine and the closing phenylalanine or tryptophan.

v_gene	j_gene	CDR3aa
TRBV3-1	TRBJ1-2	CASSQERSYANYGYTF
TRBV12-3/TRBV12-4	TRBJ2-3	CASSLFVAVGTDTQYF
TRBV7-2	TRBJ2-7	CASSIDGELVSNHYF
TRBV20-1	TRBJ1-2	CSALSYDPVSGYTF
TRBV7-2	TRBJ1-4	CASSLVTNETLFF
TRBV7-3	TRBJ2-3	CATSRDSAGTKAQYF
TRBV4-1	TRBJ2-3	CASSYRLAGTDTRYF
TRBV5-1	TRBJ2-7	CASSEPPSHTYEQYF
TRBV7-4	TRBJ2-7	CASSLRGAELYF
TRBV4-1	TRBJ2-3	CASSQVDMGFRTDTQYF
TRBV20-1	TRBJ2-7	CSARGTNYNDYEQYF
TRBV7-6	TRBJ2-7	CASSLAASGYEQYF
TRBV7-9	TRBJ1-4	CASSLASGGRPDTFF
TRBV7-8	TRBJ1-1	CASNPRLYERNTEAFF
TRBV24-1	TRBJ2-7	CATAVSLEQYF
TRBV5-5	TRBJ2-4	CASSLALLGPLAKNIQYF
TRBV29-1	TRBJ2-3	CSVEGSGGTGASTDTQYF
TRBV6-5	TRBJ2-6	CASSQPPTNVLTF
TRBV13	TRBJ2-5	CASSSGGPQETQYF
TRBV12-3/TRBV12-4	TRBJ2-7	CASRLAAYEQYF
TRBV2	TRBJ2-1	CASSEHAGPRDEQFF
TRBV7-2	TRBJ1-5	CASSSQGVGQQQHF
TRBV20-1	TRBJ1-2	CSATGDFPENGYTF
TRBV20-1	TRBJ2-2	CSALTLLAGGLGELFF
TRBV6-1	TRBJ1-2	CASSPIRHHNGYTF
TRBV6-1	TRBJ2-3	CASSESPDTQYF
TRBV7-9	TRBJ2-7	CASMGSSYEQYF